This T cell receptor beta chain was captured in a study of cytotoxic CD8 clonotypes in ibrutinib-treated CLL. On the study more broadly: Partial responses numbered around 24 and complete responses 2; after a median around 72 months, about 14 stayed remitted and roughly twelve progressed. Median treatment time before response sampling was 12 months, range 6 to 36.

Study-wide findings and caveats: Contraction or stability on treatment was seen for public clonotypes, which were uncommon.

As to this clone: Its specificity is not known.

V dropped 5 bases and J dropped 0 bases, with 7 bases sitting between them. The germline CDR1 and CDR2 sequences are LNHDA and SQIVND (reference sequence). The CDR3 totals 14 residues. Depths of 1 in 200,000 to 1 in 1 million T cells were the sequencing target. Clones were read by immunoSEQ multiplex PCR, and TCRdb kept only the in-frame ones, dropping some. The sample has 150,000 to 200,000 clones, approximately 90% seen once. Specimen: PBMCs, collected at disease progression, from a patient treated with ibrutinib. The V and J genes are TRBV19 and TRBJ1-4, with D unclear. This TCR derives from a human donor with chronic lymphocytic leukemia. CDR3 region: CASSPPTTNEKLFF. In nucleotides, the CDR3 is TGTGCCAGTAGTCCCCCGACAACTAATGAAAAACTGTTTTTT.